The 22 T cell receptor beta chains presented below share a single source sample, sequenced in a study of T-cell reconstitution after alpha-beta-depleted transplantation in children. This sample's TCRbeta library carried unique molecular identifier barcodes. One entry per CDR3 protein, called by TCRdb with MiXCR from the PCR reads. This table holds 400,000 to 500,000 distinct CDR3 sequences, 9.5% to 13% found once. Sample: PBMCs from the stem cell graft donor, taken from the stem cell graft. These receptors were taken from a human donor who donated a stem cell graft to a child with acute myeloid leukemia.

DNA of the CDR3: TGCAGTGCTAGGGTGAGGCTAGTTCTAGCGGTCTACGAGCAGTACGTC. Residues: CSARVRLVLAVYEQYV. The chain links TRBV20-1 to TRBJ2-7, with 7 bases matching TRBD2. Germline CDR1 reads DFQATT; CDR2 reads SNEGSKA (reference sequence). The CDR3 runs to 16 residues. Germline trimming cut 3 bases from V and 3 bases from J; bases unmatched to any gene: 14.

The V and J genes are TRBV5-6 and TRBJ1-5, with D uncertain. V was clipped by 0 bases and J by 3 bases, with 13 bases between them. Germline values: CDR1 SGHDT, CDR2 YYEEEE. The CDR3 is made up of 16 amino acids. CDR3: CASSLGGWGINQPQHF. CDR3 DNA: TGTGCCAGCAGCTTGGGAGGATGGGGAATCAATCAGCCCCAGCATTTT.

This clonotype showed up just a few times. This chain connects TRBV29-1 to TRBJ1-1; perhaps TRBD1 as D (6 bases). Per germline, CDR1 SQVTM and CDR2 ANQGSEA. The CDR3 is 12 amino acids. Trimming removed 4 bases at V and 3 bases at J, with 9 bases between. CDR3 nucleotide sequence: TGCAGCGTTGCAACAGGGTACACTGAAGCTTTCTTT. It codes for CSVATGYTEAFF.

The genes are TRBV7-2 and TRBJ2-4; D may be TRBD1 (7 bases). Trimming stripped 5 bases from V and 0 bases from J, with 23 bases between. The CDR3 has 19 residues. CDR1 and CDR2 (germline): SGHTA, FQGNSA. Written as DNA, the CDR3 is TGTGCCAGCAGCCTTAGCCCCCCTCAGGGGGGCCTAGCCAAAAACATTCAGTACTTC. Translation: CASSLSPPQGGLAKNIQYF.

This clonotype was picked up a small number of times. This sequence joins TRBV4-3 and TRBJ2-1; D ambiguous. The CDR3 length is 13 residues. Per the germline V gene, CDR1 is LGHNA and CDR2 is YSLEER. V was trimmed by 5 bases and J by 8 bases, leaving 13 bases between them. The CDR3 here is CASSTQNKDEQFF. DNA of the CDR3: TGCGCCAGCAGCACACAGAACAAGGATGAGCAGTTCTTC.

The chain links TRBV20-1 to TRBJ2-1, with a tentative D call TRBD2 (7 bases). The CDR3 is 13 amino acids. Germline-derived CDR1 and CDR2 are DFQATT and SNEGSKA (reference sequence). V lost 3 bases, J lost 7 bases, and 13 bases lay in between. The CDR3 loop is CSARSGRGNEQFF. In DNA form, the CDR3 reads TGCAGTGCTAGGTCGGGGAGGGGGAATGAGCAGTTCTTC.

This chain connects TRBV9 to TRBJ2-3; D might be TRBD2 (6 bases). With 4 bases removed from V and 0 bases from J, the gap between germline ends came to 12 bases. CDR1 and CDR2 (germline): SGDLS, YYNGEE. The CDR3 runs 15 residues. The CDR3 coding sequence is TGTGCCAGCAGCCCCGAGGAGGGCAGCACAGATACGCAGTATTTT. It yields the protein CASSPEEGSTDTQYF.

This clonotype was detected ten times or more. The rearrangement uses TRBV5-5 and TRBJ1-1; no definite D call. The CDR3 loop spans 15 amino acids. Between the trimmed V and J ends, which lost 0 bases and 6 bases, there was a span of 15 bases. Germline V gene sequence: CDR1 SGHKS, CDR2 YYEKEE (reference sequence). CDR3 bases: TGTGCCAGCAGCTTGGTTGGGTTCTCGCTGGCTGAAGCTTTCTTT. It specifies CASSLVGFSLAEAFF. Looking up the rest from reference TRBV5-5 and TRBJ1-1 gives the full variable domain: DAGVTQSPTHLIKTRGQQVTLRCSPISGHKSVSWYQQVLGQGPQFIFQYYEKEERGRGNFPDRFSARQFPNYSSELNVNALLLGDSALYLCASSLVGFSLAEAFFGQGTRLTVV.

This clonotype was recorded at least ten times. The V and J genes are TRBV11-2 and TRBJ2-1; 9 nucleotides line up with TRBD2. The CDR3 has 16 amino acids. Trimming at V came to 5 bases and at J to 0 bases, leaving 5 bases not matched to a gene. Germline CDR1 reads SGHAT; CDR2 reads FQNNGV. The CDR3 spells CASSAGSGSSYNEQFF. The CDR3 DNA is TGTGCCAGCAGCGCGGGTAGCGGGAGCTCCTACAATGAGCAGTTCTTC. The whole variable domain, remainder taken from reference TRBV11-2 and TRBJ2-1, is EAGVAQSPRYKIIEKRQSVAFWCNPISGHATLYWYQQILGQGPKLLIQFQNNGVVDDSQLPKDRFSAERLKGVDSTLKIQPAKLEDSAVYLCASSAGSGSSYNEQFFGPGTRLTVL.

The V call is TRBV5-6, the J call TRBJ2-1; maybe TRBD1 (6 bases). Trimming cost V 0 bases and J 5 bases, with 9 bases left between them. The CDR3 spans 14 residues. Germline-derived CDR1 and CDR2 are SGHDT and YYEEEE. CDR3 region: CASSLGTADNEQFF. The CDR3 nucleotides are TGTGCCAGCAGCTTGGGGACAGCTGACAATGAGCAGTTCTTC.

This clonotype has only a few counts. This chain joins TRBV27 and TRBJ2-5, with TRBD2 matching 10 bases. The ends lost 4 bases at V and 5 bases at J; junction bases unmatched: 7. The CDR3 has 15 residues. Germline values: CDR1 MNHEY, CDR2 SMNVEV (reference sequence). The CDR3 sequence is CASSSPSGSIETQYF. CDR3 in DNA: TGTGCCAGCAGTTCTCCTAGCGGGAGCATCGAGACCCAGTACTTC.

This clonotype was observed at least ten times. The chain is built from TRBV29-1 and TRBJ2-5; TRBD1 matches at 7 bases. CDR1 is SQVTM, CDR2 ANQGSEA, per germline. The CDR3 consists of 13 residues. Trimming took 1 base from V and 5 from J; bases not matched to a gene: 4. CDR3 sequence reads: CSVEGQGPETQYF. CDR3 nucleotide sequence: TGCAGCGTTGAAGGACAGGGTCCCGAGACCCAGTACTTC.

This clonotype has more than one count but fewer than ten. This rearrangement joins TRBV5-1 to TRBJ1-1, with 8 nucleotides matching TRBD1. CDR3 length equals 14 residues. With 4 bases clipped from V and 5 bases from J, the junction kept 7 bases outside the gene matches. The germline gives CDR1 SGHRS, CDR2 YFSETQ. CDR3 in amino acids: CASSDGQGWTEAFF. DNA for the CDR3: TGCGCCAGCAGCGACGGACAGGGTTGGACTGAAGCTTTCTTT.

This clonotype was picked up many times. The J gene is TRBJ1-1, the V gene TRBV29-1; 9 nucleotides line up with TRBD1. CDR3 length: 16 residues. V trimming: 4 bases; J trimming: 2 bases; junction bases outside the gene matches: 11. CDR1 and CDR2 (germline): SQVTM, ANQGSEA. Written as DNA, the CDR3 is TGCAGCGTTGCGGTTTATGGGGGACAGGGTAACACTGAAGCTTTCTTT. This translates into CSVAVYGGQGNTEAFF.

There are a few counts of this clonotype. This chain joins TRBV4-1 and TRBJ1-5; D unresolved. The CDR3 runs 14 residues. Trimming stripped 1 base from V and 2 bases from J, with 6 bases between. Germline assignment: CDR1 MGHRA and CDR2 YSYEKL. In DNA form, the CDR3 reads TGCGCCAGCAGCCAAGTAACAGGCAATCAGCCCCAGCATTTT. This gives the protein CASSQVTGNQPQHF.

The chain employs TRBV27 and TRBJ1-4; no reliable D call. CDR3 size: 13 residues. Looked up from germline, CDR1 is MNHEY and CDR2 is SMNVEV (reference sequence). Trimming removed 5 bases at V and 8 bases at J, with 12 bases between. The CDR3 DNA is TGTGCCAGCAGTGCGACGGTTCGGGAAAAACTGTTTTTT. Its protein is CASSATVREKLFF.

This chain connects TRBV7-9 to TRBJ2-1; TRBD1 might be the D (5 bases). CDR1 SEHNR and CDR2 FQNEAQ come from the germline V gene (reference sequence). Trimming took off 5 bases at V and 3 bases at J, with 11 bases between the two ends. This CDR3 region has 14 residues. The CDR3 DNA is TGTGCCAGCAGCGTAATCAGGGACTACAATGAGCAGTTCTTC. Translating it yields CASSVIRDYNEQFF.

CDR3 residues: CASSVRDRADNEQFF. CDR3 DNA: TGTGCCAGCAGTGTGAGGGACAGGGCAGACAATGAGCAGTTCTTC. The V call is TRBV6-4, the J call TRBJ2-1; the match to TRBD1 covers 9 bases. Germline CDR1 is MRHNA and CDR2 is SNTAGT. The CDR3 totals 15 residues. Trimming cost V 4 bases and J 5 bases; bases outside gene matches: 6.

J is TRBJ2-5 and V is TRBV12-3 or TRBV12-4; 7 bases agree with TRBD1. Trimming cost V 6 bases and J 5 bases; bases outside gene matches: 18. CDR3 length: 17 amino acids. CDR3 protein: CASRSVGDRARGETQYF. In nucleotides, the CDR3 is TGTGCCAGCAGGAGCGTCGGAGACAGGGCTCGAGGGGAGACCCAGTACTTC.

This clonotype was detected a few times. The chain joins TRBV5-1 to TRBJ2-7, with D unresolved. Trimming left V 0 bases short and J 1 base short, with 8 bases between. CDR1 SGHRS and CDR2 YFSETQ come from the germline V gene. The CDR3 runs 14 residues. The CDR3 DNA sequence: TGCGCCAGCAGCTTGGACATGTTATCCTACGAGCAGTACGTC. Its translation: CASSLDMLSYEQYV.

This clonotype was counted only a few times. This sequence joins TRBV12-3 or TRBV12-4 and TRBJ2-7, with D unclear. Between the trimmed V and J ends, which lost 5 bases and 3 bases, there was a span of 11 bases. CDR3 length: 13 amino acids. The CDR3 nucleotides read TGTGCCAGCAGTCCAACGGACGGCTACGAGCAGTACTTC. Translating it yields CASSPTDGYEQYF.

This clonotype was counted a few times. The CDR3 nucleotides are TGCGCCAGCAGCCAAGATGATATCACAGATACGCAGTATTTT. Amino acid sequence: CASSQDDITDTQYF. The V call is TRBV4-1, the J call TRBJ2-3; the D is unclear. Germline V gives CDR1 MGHRA, CDR2 YSYEKL. There are 14 residues in the CDR3. Between the trimmed V and J ends, which lost 0 bases and 2 bases, there was a span of 6 bases.